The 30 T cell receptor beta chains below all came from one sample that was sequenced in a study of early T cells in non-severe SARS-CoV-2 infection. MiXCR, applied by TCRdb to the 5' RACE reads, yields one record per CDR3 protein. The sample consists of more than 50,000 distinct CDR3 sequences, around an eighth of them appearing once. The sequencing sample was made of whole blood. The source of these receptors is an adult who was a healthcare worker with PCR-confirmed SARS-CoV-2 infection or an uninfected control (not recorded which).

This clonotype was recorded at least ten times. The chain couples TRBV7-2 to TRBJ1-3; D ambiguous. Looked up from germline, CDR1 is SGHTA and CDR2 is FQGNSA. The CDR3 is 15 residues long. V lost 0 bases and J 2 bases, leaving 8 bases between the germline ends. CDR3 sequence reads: CASSLAPTPGNTIYF. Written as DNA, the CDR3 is TGTGCCAGCAGCTTAGCCCCAACCCCTGGAAACACCATATATTTT. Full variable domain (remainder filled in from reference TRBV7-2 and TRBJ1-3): GAGVSQSPSNKVTEKGKDVELRCDPISGHTALYWYRQSLGQGLEFLIYFQGNSAPDKSGLPSDRFSAERTGGSVSTLTIQRTQQEDSAVYLCASSLAPTPGNTIYFGEGSWLTVV.

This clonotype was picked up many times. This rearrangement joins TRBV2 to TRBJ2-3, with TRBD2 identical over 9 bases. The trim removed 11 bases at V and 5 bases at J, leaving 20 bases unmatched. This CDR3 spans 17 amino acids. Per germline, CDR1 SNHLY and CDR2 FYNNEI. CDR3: CALHPVLGGRAQDTQYF. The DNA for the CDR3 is TGTGCCCTCCATCCCGTCCTGGGCGGGAGGGCCCAAGATACGCAGTATTTT.

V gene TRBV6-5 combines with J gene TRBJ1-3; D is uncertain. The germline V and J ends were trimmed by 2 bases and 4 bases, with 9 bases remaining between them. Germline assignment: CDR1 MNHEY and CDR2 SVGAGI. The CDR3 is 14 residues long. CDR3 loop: CASSYEGNGNTIYF. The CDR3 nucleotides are TGTGCCAGCAGTTACGAAGGGAACGGAAACACCATATATTTT.

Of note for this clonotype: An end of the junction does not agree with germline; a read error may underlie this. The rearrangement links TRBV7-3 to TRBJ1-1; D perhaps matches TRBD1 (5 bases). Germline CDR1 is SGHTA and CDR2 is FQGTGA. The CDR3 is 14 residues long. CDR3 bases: TGTGCCAGCAGCTTACTATCTGCGGGGACTGAAGTTTTCTTT. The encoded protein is CASSLLSAGTEVFF. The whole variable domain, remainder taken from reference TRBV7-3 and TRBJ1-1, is GAGVSQTPSNKVTEKGKYVELRCDPISGHTALYWYRQSLGQGPEFLIYFQGTGAADDSGLPNDRFFAVRPEGSVSTLKIQRTERGDSAVYLCASSLLSAGTEVFFGQGTRLTVV.

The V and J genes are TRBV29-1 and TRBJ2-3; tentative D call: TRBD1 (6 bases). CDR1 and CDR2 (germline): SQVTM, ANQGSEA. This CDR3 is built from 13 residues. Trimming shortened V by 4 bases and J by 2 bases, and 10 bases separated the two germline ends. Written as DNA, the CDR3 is TGCAGCGTTGCGGGGACACCCACAGATACGCAGTATTTT. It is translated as CSVAGTPTDTQYF.

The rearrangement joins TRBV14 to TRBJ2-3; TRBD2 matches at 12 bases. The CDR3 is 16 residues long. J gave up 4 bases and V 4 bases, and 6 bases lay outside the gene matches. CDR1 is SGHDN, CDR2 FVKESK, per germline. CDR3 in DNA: TGTGCCAGCAGCCTACTAGCGGGAGGAGGAGCAGATACGCAGTATTTT. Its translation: CASSLLAGGGADTQYF.

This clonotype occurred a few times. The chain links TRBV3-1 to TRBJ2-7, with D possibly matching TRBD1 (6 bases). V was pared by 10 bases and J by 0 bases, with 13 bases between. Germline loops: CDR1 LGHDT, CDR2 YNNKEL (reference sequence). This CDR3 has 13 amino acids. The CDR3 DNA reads TGTGCCACTACGGACAGTAGCTCCTACGAGCAGTACTTC. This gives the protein CATTDSSSYEQYF.

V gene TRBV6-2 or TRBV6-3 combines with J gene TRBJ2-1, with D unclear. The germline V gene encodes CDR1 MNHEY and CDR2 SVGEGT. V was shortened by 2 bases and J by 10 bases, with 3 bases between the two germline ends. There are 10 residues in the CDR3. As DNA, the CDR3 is TGTGCCAGCAGTTACCCCGAGCAGTTCTTC. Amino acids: CASSYPEQFF.

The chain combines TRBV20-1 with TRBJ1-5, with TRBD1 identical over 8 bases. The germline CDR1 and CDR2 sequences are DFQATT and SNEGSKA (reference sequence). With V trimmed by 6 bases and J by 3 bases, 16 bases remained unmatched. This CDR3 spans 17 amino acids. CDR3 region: CSAAHPARQGTNQPQHF. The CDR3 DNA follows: TGCAGTGCCGCACATCCCGCGCGACAGGGGACCAATCAGCCCCAGCATTTT.

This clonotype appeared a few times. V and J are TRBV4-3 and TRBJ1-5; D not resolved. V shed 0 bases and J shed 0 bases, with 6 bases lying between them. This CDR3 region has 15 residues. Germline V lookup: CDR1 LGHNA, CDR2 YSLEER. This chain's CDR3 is CASSQDGNSNQPQHF. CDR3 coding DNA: TGCGCCAGCAGCCAAGATGGGAATAGCAATCAGCCCCAGCATTTT.

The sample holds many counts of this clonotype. CDR3 DNA: TGTGCCAGCAGCCTGGGGACTAGCGGGGGGCTCTCCTACAATGAGCAGTTCTTC. Translation gives CASSLGTSGGLSYNEQFF. The J gene is TRBJ2-1, the V gene TRBV7-2, with 15 bases aligning to TRBD2. CDR3 size: 18 residues. Germline CDR1 SGHTA, CDR2 FQGNSA. The ends lost 5 bases at V and 0 bases at J; junction bases unmatched: 5.

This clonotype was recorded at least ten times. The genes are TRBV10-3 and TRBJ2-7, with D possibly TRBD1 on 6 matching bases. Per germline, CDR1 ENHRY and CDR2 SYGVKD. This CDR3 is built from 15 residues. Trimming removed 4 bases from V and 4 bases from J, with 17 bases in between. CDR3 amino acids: CAISGAPGQPYEQYF. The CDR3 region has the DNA TGTGCCATCAGTGGGGCCCCTGGACAGCCTTACGAGCAGTACTTC.

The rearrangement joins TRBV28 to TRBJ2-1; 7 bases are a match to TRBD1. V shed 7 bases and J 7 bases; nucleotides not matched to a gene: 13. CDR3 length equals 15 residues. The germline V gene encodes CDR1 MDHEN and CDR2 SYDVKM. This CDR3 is CASIKLRDSLNEQFF. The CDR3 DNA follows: TGTGCCAGCATAAAACTCCGGGACAGCTTAAATGAGCAGTTCTTC.

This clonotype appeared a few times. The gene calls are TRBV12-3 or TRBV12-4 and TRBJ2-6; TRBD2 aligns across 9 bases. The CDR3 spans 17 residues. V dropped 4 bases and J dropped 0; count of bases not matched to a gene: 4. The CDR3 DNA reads TGTGCCAGCAGTTCCACTAGCGGGCCCTCTGGGGCCAACGTCCTGACTTTC. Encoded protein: CASSSTSGPSGANVLTF.

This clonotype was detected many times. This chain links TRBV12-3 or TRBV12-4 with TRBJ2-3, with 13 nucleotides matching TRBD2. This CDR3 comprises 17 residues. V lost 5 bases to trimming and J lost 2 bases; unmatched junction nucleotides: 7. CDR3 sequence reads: CASSAGLAGVSTDTQYF. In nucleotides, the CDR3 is TGTGCCAGCAGTGCCGGACTAGCGGGAGTCTCCACAGATACGCAGTATTTT.

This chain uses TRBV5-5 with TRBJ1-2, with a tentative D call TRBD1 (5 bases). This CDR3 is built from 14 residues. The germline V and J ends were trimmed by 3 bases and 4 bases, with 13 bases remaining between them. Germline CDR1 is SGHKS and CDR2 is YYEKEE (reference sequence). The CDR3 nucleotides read TGTGCCAGCAGCTCGGCTAGGGACGGCTATGGCTACACCTTC. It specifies CASSSARDGYGYTF.

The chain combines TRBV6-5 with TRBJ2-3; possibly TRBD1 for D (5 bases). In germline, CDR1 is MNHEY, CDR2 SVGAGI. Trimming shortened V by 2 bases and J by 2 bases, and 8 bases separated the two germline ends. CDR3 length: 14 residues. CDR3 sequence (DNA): TGTGCCAGCAGTTACGGGGCTCTCACAGATACGCAGTATTTT. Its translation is CASSYGALTDTQYF.

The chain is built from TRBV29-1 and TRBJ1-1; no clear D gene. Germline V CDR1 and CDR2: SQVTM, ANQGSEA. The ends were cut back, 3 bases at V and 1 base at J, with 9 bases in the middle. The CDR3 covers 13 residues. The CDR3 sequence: CSVDLTANTEAFF. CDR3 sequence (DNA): TGCAGCGTTGATTTAACAGCGAACACTGAAGCTTTCTTT.

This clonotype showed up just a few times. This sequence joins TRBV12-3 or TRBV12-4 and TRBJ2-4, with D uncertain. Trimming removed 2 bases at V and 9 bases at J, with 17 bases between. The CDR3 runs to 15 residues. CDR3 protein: CASSLQLQPGSIQYF. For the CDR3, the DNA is TGTGCCAGCAGTTTACAGCTTCAACCTGGTAGCATTCAGTACTTC.

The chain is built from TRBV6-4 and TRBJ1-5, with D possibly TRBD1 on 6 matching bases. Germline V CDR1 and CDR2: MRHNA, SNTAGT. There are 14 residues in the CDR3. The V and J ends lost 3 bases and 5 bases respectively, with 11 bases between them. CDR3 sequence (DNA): TGTGCCAGCAGTGAAAGAGGGGGTTATCAGCCCCAGCATTTT. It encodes CASSERGGYQPQHF.

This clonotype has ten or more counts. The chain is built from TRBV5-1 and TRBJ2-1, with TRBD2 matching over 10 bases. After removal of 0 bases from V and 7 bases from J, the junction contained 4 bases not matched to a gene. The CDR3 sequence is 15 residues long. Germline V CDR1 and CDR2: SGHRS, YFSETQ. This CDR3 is CASSLGLAGANEQFF. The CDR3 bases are TGCGCCAGCAGCTTGGGGCTAGCGGGAGCGAATGAGCAGTTCTTC.

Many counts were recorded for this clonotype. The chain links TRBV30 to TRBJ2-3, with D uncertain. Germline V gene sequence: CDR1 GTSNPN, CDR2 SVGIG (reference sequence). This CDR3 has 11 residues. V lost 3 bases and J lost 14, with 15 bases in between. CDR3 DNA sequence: TGTGCCTGGAGCAGGCAAAGCCTCGGGTATTTT. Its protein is CAWSRQSLGYF.

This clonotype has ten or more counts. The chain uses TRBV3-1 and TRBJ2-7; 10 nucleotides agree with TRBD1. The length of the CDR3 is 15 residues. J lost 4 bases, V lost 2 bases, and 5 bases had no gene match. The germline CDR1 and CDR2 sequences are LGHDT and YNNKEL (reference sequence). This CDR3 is CASSQRQGAVYEQYF. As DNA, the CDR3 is TGTGCCAGCAGCCAACGACAGGGGGCTGTGTACGAGCAGTACTTC.

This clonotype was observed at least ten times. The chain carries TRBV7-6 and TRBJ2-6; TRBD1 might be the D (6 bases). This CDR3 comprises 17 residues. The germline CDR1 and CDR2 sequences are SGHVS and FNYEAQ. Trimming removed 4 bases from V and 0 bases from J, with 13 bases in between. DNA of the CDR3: TGTGCCAGCAGCTCCCAGGGGCCCCGCTCTGGGGCCAACGTCCTGACTTTC. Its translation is CASSSQGPRSGANVLTF. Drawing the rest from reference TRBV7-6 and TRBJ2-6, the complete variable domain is GAGVSQSPRYKVTKRGQDVALRCDPISGHVSLYWYRQALGQGPEFLTYFNYEAQQDKSGLPNDRFSAERPEGSISTLTIQRTEQRDSAMYRCASSSQGPRSGANVLTFGAGSRLTVL.

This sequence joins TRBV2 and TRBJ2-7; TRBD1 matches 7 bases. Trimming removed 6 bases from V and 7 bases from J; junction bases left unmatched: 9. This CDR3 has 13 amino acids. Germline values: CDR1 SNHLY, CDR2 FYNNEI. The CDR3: CASRPGTEREQYF. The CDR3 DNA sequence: TGTGCCAGCAGGCCCGGGACAGAAAGAGAGCAGTACTTC.

CDR3 sequence: CASSNQGASSGANVLTF. In DNA form, the CDR3 reads TGTGCCAGTAGTAATCAGGGGGCCTCCTCTGGGGCCAACGTCCTGACTTTC. The chain has TRBV19 and TRBJ2-6; TRBD1 agrees at 8 bases. CDR3 length equals 17 residues. Germline loops: CDR1 LNHDA, CDR2 SQIVND (reference sequence). Germline trimming cut 4 bases from V and 0 bases from J; bases unmatched to any gene: 5.

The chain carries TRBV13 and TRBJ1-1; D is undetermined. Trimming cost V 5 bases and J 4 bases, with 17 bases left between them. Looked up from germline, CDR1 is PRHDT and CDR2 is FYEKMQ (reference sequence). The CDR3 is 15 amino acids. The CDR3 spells CASSTDRRPPTEAFF. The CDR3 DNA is TGTGCCAGCAGCACCGACCGAAGACCCCCCACTGAAGCTTTCTTT.

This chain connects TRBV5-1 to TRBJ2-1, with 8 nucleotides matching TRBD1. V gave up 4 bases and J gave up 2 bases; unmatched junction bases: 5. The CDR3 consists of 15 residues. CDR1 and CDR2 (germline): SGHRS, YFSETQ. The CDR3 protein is CASSGDRIAYNEQFF. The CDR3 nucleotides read TGCGCCAGCAGCGGGGACAGGATCGCCTACAATGAGCAGTTCTTC.

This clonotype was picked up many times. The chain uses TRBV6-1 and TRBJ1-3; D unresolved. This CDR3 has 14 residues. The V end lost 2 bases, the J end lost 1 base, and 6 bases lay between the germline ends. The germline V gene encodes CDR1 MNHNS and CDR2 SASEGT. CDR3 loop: CASSELASGNTIYF. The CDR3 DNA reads TGTGCCAGCAGTGAATTGGCATCTGGAAACACCATATATTTT.

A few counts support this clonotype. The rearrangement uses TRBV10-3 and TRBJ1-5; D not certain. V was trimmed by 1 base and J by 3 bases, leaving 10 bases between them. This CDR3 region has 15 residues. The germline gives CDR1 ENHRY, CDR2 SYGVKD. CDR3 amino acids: CAISEYGRNNQPQHF. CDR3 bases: TGTGCCATCAGTGAGTACGGCAGGAACAATCAGCCCCAGCATTTT.